This TCR beta chain was recorded in a study of blood T cell repertoires in COVID-19. For the study at large: In each case, the material was cDNA or gDNA derived from T cells, B-cell-depleted T cells, or PBMCs.

The CDR3 is 13 amino acids. In germline, CDR1 is SGHAT, CDR2 FQNNGV. V was clipped by 5 bases and J by 5 bases; unmatched bases: 4. The age range of participants was about 18 to 100 years, with residence in under 30 US areas. Participant-reported clinical history was the basis for cohort assignment. Authors' methods: The authors estimated nucleated cell counts from reference gene primer amplification. The repertoire was sequenced with immunoSEQ multiplex PCR; TCRdb's copy has only in-frame clones and lacks some. The V and J calls and the clone size are those of that table, but D and trimming were determined from the DNA. The sample includes roughly 500,000 clones, roughly 90% of them seen just once.

The sample was PBMCs or T cells enriched from blood (not recorded which). The receptor was derived from a woman aged 40 to 49 who had recovered from COVID-19. The chain uses TRBV11-2 and TRBJ2-3; 7 nucleotides align to TRBD2. The CDR3: CASSRGVLDTQYF. The CDR3 DNA follows: TGTGCCAGCAGCCGGGGGGTATTAGATACGCAGTATTTT.